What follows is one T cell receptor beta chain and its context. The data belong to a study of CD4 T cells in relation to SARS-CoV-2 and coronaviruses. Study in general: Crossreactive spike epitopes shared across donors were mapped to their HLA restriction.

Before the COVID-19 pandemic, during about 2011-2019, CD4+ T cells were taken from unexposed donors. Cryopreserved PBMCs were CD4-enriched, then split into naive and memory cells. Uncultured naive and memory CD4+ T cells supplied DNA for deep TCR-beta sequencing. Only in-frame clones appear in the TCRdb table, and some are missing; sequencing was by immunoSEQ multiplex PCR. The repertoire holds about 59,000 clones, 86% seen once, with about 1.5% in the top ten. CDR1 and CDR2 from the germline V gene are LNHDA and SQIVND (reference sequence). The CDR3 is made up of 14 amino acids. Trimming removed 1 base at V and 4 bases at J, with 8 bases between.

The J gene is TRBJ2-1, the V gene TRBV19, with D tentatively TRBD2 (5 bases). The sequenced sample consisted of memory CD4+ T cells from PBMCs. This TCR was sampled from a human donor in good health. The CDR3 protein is CASSIGERYNEQFF. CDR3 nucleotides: TGTGCCAGTAGTATAGGGGAGCGGTACAATGAGCAGTTCTTC.